This TCR beta chain was identified in a study of post-analysis software for immune sequencing data. Study-level information: The disease courses covered relapsing-remitting, secondary progressive and progressive-relapsing multiple sclerosis.

The authors incorporated unique molecular identifiers into the TCR beta cDNA libraries. With about 0.95 to 11 million T cells as the source, a few hundred thousand cDNA molecules resulted. TCRdb reprocessed the PCR reads via MiXCR and lists one record per CDR3 protein. The sample consists of roughly 800,000 distinct CDR3 sequences, approximately 53% of them appearing once. A word on this clonotype: Its antigen is unidentified.

Germline CDR1 and CDR2: SGHRS and YFSETQ. CDR3 length equals 14 residues. Trimming removed 1 base from V and 7 bases from J, with 14 bases in between. Study findings and constraints: There were about five TRBV segments more frequent in patients than controls, and TRBV5-6, TRBV5-1 and TRBV20-1 were among them.

This chain connects TRBV5-1 to TRBJ1-2; weak D call: TRBD1 (6 bases). This TCR was recovered from a girl between 5 and 17 years old with multiple sclerosis. Sequencing was performed on blood. This chain's CDR3 is CASSLPLVQGGYTF. CDR3 coding DNA: TGCGCCAGCAGCTTGCCACTCGTACAGGGTGGCTACACCTTC. Using reference TRBV5-1 and TRBJ1-2 for the parts outside the CDR3, the full variable domain is KAGVTQTPRYLIKTRGQQVTLSCSPISGHRSVSWYQQTPGQGLQFLFEYFSETQRNKGNFPGRFSGRQFSNSRSEMNVSTLELGDSALYLCASSLPLVQGGYTFGSGTRLTVV.